This T cell receptor (beta chain) was captured by sequencing in a study of CXCR3-negative and CXCR3-positive naive CD8 T cells. Study results and limitations: Comparison of naive cells showed more hydrophobic TRB CDR3s in CXCR3-positive than in CXCR3-negative naive cells. Both naive subsets carried similar amounts of surface CD5, so TCR strength was inferred from TRB CDR3 properties.

The germline V gene encodes CDR1 MNHEY and CDR2 SVGEGT. The CDR3 sequence is 12 residues long. 5' RACE that incorporated UMI labels was used to prepare the TRB cDNA libraries. TCRdb reworked the 5' RACE reads into one entry per CDR3 protein, no DNA. Recorded for this sample: under 75,000 distinct CDR3 sequences. With respect to this clonotype: Its target is not known.

This receptor was identified in a human donor in good health. Some clones in this sample may be carry-over from other donors' samples. This sequence joins TRBV6-2 or TRBV6-3 and TRBJ2-7; lacking DNA, the TRBD2 call made by TCRdb goes unchecked. Material for sequencing was naive CXCR3+ CD8+ T cells from blood. Indicated subset: CD45RO-CCR7+CD27+CD95- naive CD8+ T cells expressing CXCR3 (TNR3+). This CDR3 is CASGTAHYEQYF.